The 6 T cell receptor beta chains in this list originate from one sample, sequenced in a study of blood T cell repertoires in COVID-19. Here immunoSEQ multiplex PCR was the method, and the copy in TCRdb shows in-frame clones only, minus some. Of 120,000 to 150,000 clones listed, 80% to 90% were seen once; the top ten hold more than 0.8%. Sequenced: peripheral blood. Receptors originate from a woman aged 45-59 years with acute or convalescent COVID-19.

The CDR3 loop reads CASSYDRGGNTIYF. The CDR3 DNA follows: TGTGCCAGCAGCTACGACAGGGGGGGAAACACCATATATTTT. The chain joins TRBV2 to TRBJ1-3; 9 bases match TRBD1. V shed 6 bases, J shed 4 bases, and the junction held 4 bases outside the gene matches. Germline CDR1 and CDR2: SNHLY and FYNNEI. CDR3 length: 14 residues.

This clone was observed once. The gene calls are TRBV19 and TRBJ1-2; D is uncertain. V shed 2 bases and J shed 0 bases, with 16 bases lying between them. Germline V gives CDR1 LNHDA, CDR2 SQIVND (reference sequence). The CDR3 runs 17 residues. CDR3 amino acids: CASSINLPMGANYGYTF. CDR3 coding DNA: TGTGCCAGTAGTATAAACCTCCCGATGGGAGCTAACTATGGCTACACCTTC. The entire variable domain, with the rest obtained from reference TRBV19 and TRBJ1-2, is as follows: DGGITQSPKYLFRKEGQNVTLSCEQNLNHDAMYWYRQDPGQGLRLIYYSQIVNDFQKGDIAEGYSVSREKKESFPLTVTSAQKNPTAFYLCASSINLPMGANYGYTFGSGTRLTVV.

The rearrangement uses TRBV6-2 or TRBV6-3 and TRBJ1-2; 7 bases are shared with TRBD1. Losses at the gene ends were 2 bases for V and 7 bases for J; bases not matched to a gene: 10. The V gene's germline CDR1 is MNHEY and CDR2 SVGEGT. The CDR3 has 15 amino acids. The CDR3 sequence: CASSYADRVVSGYTF. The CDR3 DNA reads TGTGCCAGCAGTTACGCCGACAGGGTTGTTAGTGGCTACACCTTC.

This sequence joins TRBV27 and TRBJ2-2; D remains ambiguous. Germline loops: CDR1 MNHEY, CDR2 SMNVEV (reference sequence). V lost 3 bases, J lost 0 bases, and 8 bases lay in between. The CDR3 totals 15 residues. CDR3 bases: TGTGCCAGCAGTTTGTACAGCCCGAACACCGGGGAGCTGTTTTTT. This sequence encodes CASSLYSPNTGELFF.

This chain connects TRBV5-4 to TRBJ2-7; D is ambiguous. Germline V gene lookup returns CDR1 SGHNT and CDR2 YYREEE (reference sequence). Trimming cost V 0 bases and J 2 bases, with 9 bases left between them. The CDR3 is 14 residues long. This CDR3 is CASSLVSFPYEQYF. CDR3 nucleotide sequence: TGTGCCAGCAGCTTGGTCAGTTTTCCCTACGAGCAGTACTTC. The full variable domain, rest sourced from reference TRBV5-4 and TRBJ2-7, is ETGVTQSPTHLIKTRGQQVTLRCSSQSGHNTVSWYQQALGQGPQFIFQYYREEENGRGNFPPRFSGLQFPNYSSELNVNALELDDSALYLCASSLVSFPYEQYFGPGTRLTVT.

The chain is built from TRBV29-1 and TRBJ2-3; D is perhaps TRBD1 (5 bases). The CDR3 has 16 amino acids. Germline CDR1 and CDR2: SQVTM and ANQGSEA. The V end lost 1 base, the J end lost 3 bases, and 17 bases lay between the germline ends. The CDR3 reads CSVEGALQGGTDTQYF. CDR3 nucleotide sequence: TGCAGCGTTGAAGGGGCCTTGCAGGGTGGGACAGATACGCAGTATTTT.